What follows describes a single TCR beta chain. This specimen comes from a study of cytomegalovirus exposure and HLA in healthy donors. 13 Jbeta primers and 60 Vbeta primers were used for the PCR. The method was immunoSEQ multiplex PCR; TCRdb's version includes in-frame clones alone and lacks a portion of them. The data contain a few hundred thousand clones, about 77% of them seen just once; the ten biggest clones take up 1.8%. The sequence came from a woman under 40 in good health and CMV-seronegative. Material for sequencing was PBMCs.

CDR3 amino acids: CASSSEASTSQPQHF. The CDR3 coding sequence is TGTGCCAGCAGCTCCGAAGCCTCAACGAGTCAGCCCCAGCATTTT. This sequence joins TRBV7-2 and TRBJ1-5; unclear D gene. V gave up 4 bases and J gave up 6 bases, with 16 bases separating them. The V gene's germline CDR1 is SGHTA and CDR2 FQGNSA. CDR3 length: 15 amino acids.